This TCR beta chain originates from a study of T cells in Graves' hyperthyroidism and ophthalmopathy. Study results and limitations: Separation of ophthalmopathy from stable hyperthyroidism was achieved by a 13 V-J model.

This clonotype appeared many times. Its specificity is not known. Diagnostic assessment was based on clinical symptoms, serum thyroxine and TRAb, thyroid ultrasound and orbital computed tomography. RNA transcripts served as the template for amplifying TCR beta CDR3 regions. A first-round RT-PCR of the TCR CDR3 used the HTBI primer set. TCRdb passed the multiplex PCR reads through MiXCR, listing each CDR3 protein once. Among 500,000 to 750,000 distinct CDR3 sequences, approximately 14% were seen once, and the ten largest hold around 7%. Losses at the gene ends were 6 bases for V and 2 bases for J; bases not matched to a gene: 6. The CDR3 is made up of 16 amino acids. Germline values: CDR1 SNHLY, CDR2 FYNNEI.

This receptor was obtained from a woman aged 18-35 years with Graves' ophthalmopathy. The sequenced sample consisted of blood. The gene calls are TRBV2 and TRBJ2-1; 11 positions agree with TRBD2. CDR3 nucleotide sequence: TGTGCCAGCAGGGCACTAGCGGGAGCAACCTACAATGAGCAGTTCTTC. This sequence encodes CASRALAGATYNEQFF.